The sequence of this T cell receptor beta chain was determined in a study of Graves' ophthalmopathy and Graves' hyperthyroidism. The study amplified TCR beta CDR3 regions using RNA transcripts. First-round RT-PCR used HTBI primers; second-round multiplex PCR followed. TCRdb analysed the multiplex PCR reads with MiXCR anew, one entry per CDR3 protein. Among about 390,000 distinct CDR3 sequences listed, less than 20% were seen once. Certain patients, namely those with other autoimmune diseases, uncontrolled infections, pregnancy or lactation, were excluded. Each diagnosis was determined on the basis of clinical symptoms, serum thyroxine, TRAb, thyroid ultrasound and orbital computed tomography. The CDR3 loop spans 18 amino acids. Trimming cost V 5 bases and J 2 bases, with 25 bases left between them. Germline V gene data show CDR1 as SGHTA and CDR2 as FQGNSA. Study-level points and caveats: Blood also carried most expanded thyroid clonotypes exceeding 0.001 frequency. For predicting ophthalmopathy progression, the model had about 66% sensitivity and approximately 72% specificity.

This clonotype was counted at least ten times. Its antigen is not identified. The V gene is TRBV7-2, the J gene TRBJ2-7; TRBD1 is a possible D gene (6 bases). Sample: peripheral blood. The clonotype originates from a woman younger than 35 with stable Graves' hyperthyroidism. For the CDR3, the DNA is TGTGCCAGCAGCGAACTTTATTCAGGGGCTCTATGGCCCTACGAGCAGTACTTC. Protein product: CASSELYSGALWPYEQYF.